These 2 T cell receptor beta chains were all obtained from the same sample, sequenced in a study of T cells expressing NK-cell markers. TCRdb reprocessed the 5' RACE reads and reports one entry per CDR3 protein, with no DNA. The table lists some 410,000 distinct CDR3 sequences. Material: blood T cells: a sorted CD56 or NKG2C T cell subset, CD4+ or CD8+ T cells, or bulk PBMC T cells (not recorded which). The source of these receptors is a woman between 18 and 75 years old in good health.

V and J are TRBV27 and TRBJ1-3. The length of the CDR3 is 16 residues. From germline, CDR1 is MNHEY and CDR2 SMNVEV (reference sequence). CDR3 protein: CAKIGGTGHSGNTIYF.

This sequence joins TRBV5-1 and TRBJ2-6. Germline CDR1 SGHRS, CDR2 YFSETQ. This CDR3 region has 14 residues. This CDR3 is CASSFAPGANVLTF.